These 32 T cell receptor beta chains were all obtained from the same sample, sequenced in a study of OX40 agonist ivuxolimab in advanced cancers. Generated by immunoSEQ multiplex PCR, the TCRdb table keeps only in-frame clones and is missing some. The repertoire has about 99,000 clones, approximately 94% of them found once; the top ten carry about 0.19%. Specimen: CD4+ or CD8+ T cells sorted from blood, collected in a trial of the OX40 agonist ivuxolimab. The receptor set was obtained from an adult with an advanced solid tumor such as melanoma, head and neck, liver or kidney cancer.

The chain has TRBV7-3 and TRBJ2-3; 11 bases fit TRBD1. The ends lost 1 base at V and 4 bases at J; junction bases unmatched: 10. This CDR3 has 18 amino acids. The V gene's germline CDR1 is SGHTA and CDR2 FQGTGA. The CDR3 spells CASSLKGVGTGGPDTQYF. As DNA, the CDR3 is TGTGCCAGCAGCTTAAAAGGTGTGGGGACAGGGGGTCCAGATACGCAGTATTTT.

The chain has TRBV14 and TRBJ1-3; D is undetermined. This CDR3 has 15 amino acids. Trimming pared 4 bases from V and 4 bases from J, leaving 14 bases between. Germline V CDR1 and CDR2: SGHDN, FVKESK. CDR3 sequence: CASSLSGTIGNTIYF. For the CDR3, the DNA is TGTGCCAGCAGCCTCTCCGGAACAATCGGAAACACCATATATTTT.

This clone is a singleton in its sample. Additional DNA sequences in this sample encode the identical CDR3. The chain carries TRBV5-1 and TRBJ1-4; weak D call: TRBD1 (6 bases). Trimming took 2 bases from V and 4 from J, leaving 9 bases between them. Germline assignment: CDR1 SGHRS and CDR2 YFSETQ. The CDR3 is 14 amino acids. CDR3 DNA sequence: TGCGCCAGCAGCTTAGGACAGCGTAATGAAAAACTGTTTTTT. It codes for CASSLGQRNEKLFF.

This chain links TRBV5-1 with TRBJ2-3; D remains ambiguous. CDR1 SGHRS and CDR2 YFSETQ come from the germline V gene. CDR3 size: 15 residues. The V end lost 0 bases, the J end lost 2 bases, and 10 bases lay between the germline ends. DNA of the CDR3: TGCGCCAGCAGCTTGGCTTCTATCCCCACAGATACGCAGTATTTT. Encoded protein: CASSLASIPTDTQYF.

The V call is TRBV18, the J call TRBJ2-7, with D perhaps TRBD2 (5 bases). Germline CDR1 and CDR2: KGHSH and LQKENI. Trimming pared 3 bases from V and 4 bases from J, leaving 28 bases between. The CDR3 totals 19 residues. The CDR3 nucleotides are TGTGCCAGCTCACCTAGTAGTGGGCCACTACGGCGTCCGGGGTACGAGCAGTACTTC. Its protein product is CASSPSSGPLRRPGYEQYF.

The chain is built from TRBV15 and TRBJ1-5; the D gene is possibly TRBD1 (5 bases). The germline gives CDR1 LNHNV, CDR2 YYDKDF (reference sequence). The length of the CDR3 is 15 residues. V shed 5 bases and J shed 1 base, with 12 bases lying between them. CDR3 region: CATSPPGGSNQPQHF. The CDR3 DNA follows: TGTGCCACCAGCCCTCCGGGGGGGAGCAATCAGCCCCAGCATTTT.

This rearrangement joins TRBV10-3 to TRBJ1-2; no reliable D call. Germline assignment: CDR1 ENHRY and CDR2 SYGVKD. V was cut by 4 bases and J by 4 bases, with 16 bases left in between. This CDR3 region has 15 residues. The CDR3 reads CAISAQATGSYGYTF. The CDR3 region has the DNA TGTGCCATCAGTGCTCAGGCCACGGGTAGCTATGGCTACACCTTC.

The V gene is TRBV5-1, the J gene TRBJ2-7, with TRBD2 matching 11 bases. The V and J ends lost 4 bases and 2 bases, in that order; junction bases with no gene match: 5. Germline V gives CDR1 SGHRS, CDR2 YFSETQ. The CDR3 has 15 amino acids. CDR3 in amino acids: CASSTGLAVPYEQYF. CDR3 bases: TGCGCCAGCAGCACGGGACTAGCGGTCCCCTACGAGCAGTACTTC.

V gene TRBV5-4 combines with J gene TRBJ2-7; D is perhaps TRBD1 (6 bases). V lost 4 bases and J lost 5, with 16 bases in between. The CDR3 runs to 14 residues. Per germline, CDR1 SGHNT and CDR2 YYREEE (reference sequence). This CDR3 reads CASSPRDTTDEQYF. For the CDR3, the DNA is TGTGCCAGCAGCCCCCGGGACACGACTGACGAGCAGTACTTC. Together with reference TRBV5-4 and TRBJ2-7, the CDR3 gives the full variable domain: ETGVTQSPTHLIKTRGQQVTLRCSSQSGHNTVSWYQQALGQGPQFIFQYYREEENGRGNFPPRFSGLQFPNYSSELNVNALELDDSALYLCASSPRDTTDEQYFGPGTRLTVT.

The chain links TRBV2 to TRBJ2-1; the match to TRBD2 covers 14 bases. The V segment lost 3 bases and the J segment 9 bases; nucleotides outside the gene matches: 1. The CDR3 length is 14 residues. CDR1 is SNHLY and CDR2 is FYNNEI in the germline V gene. Written as DNA, the CDR3 is TGTGCCAGCAGTGAGACTAGCGGGGGGGCTGAGCAGTTCTTC. This translates into CASSETSGGAEQFF.

The V call is TRBV5-4, the J call TRBJ1-1, with TRBD1 matching over 9 bases. Germline trimming cut 4 bases from V and 6 bases from J; bases unmatched to any gene: 13. Germline V CDR1 and CDR2: SGHNT, YYREEE (reference sequence). This CDR3 has 16 residues. Here the CDR3 reads CASSVSSGTGRAEAFF. CDR3 in DNA: TGTGCCAGCAGCGTATCCTCCGGGACAGGGAGGGCTGAAGCTTTCTTT.

The chain uses TRBV5-4 and TRBJ2-3; D is perhaps TRBD1 (5 bases). Trimming took off 0 bases at V and 0 bases at J, with 11 bases between the two ends. The CDR3 covers 16 residues. Germline V CDR1 and CDR2: SGHNT, YYREEE (reference sequence). The CDR3 reads CASSLEGAASTDTQYF. CDR3 nucleotide sequence: TGTGCCAGCAGCTTGGAAGGGGCAGCTAGCACAGATACGCAGTATTTT.

The chain is built from TRBV29-1 and TRBJ1-2; no reliable D call. The CDR3 covers 12 residues. V lost 6 bases to trimming and J lost 3 bases, with 11 bases between them. Germline CDR1 and CDR2: SQVTM and ANQGSEA. The CDR3 DNA is TGCAGCGTCTTGGTCGGGGACTATGGCTACACCTTC. This gives the protein CSVLVGDYGYTF.

The chain is built from TRBV5-8 and TRBJ2-3, with TRBD2 as a possible D gene (6 bases). The germline V and J ends were trimmed by 0 bases and 4 bases, with 21 bases remaining between them. Germline V gene sequence: CDR1 SGHTS, CDR2 YDEGEE. This CDR3 comprises 18 residues. In DNA form, the CDR3 reads TGTGCCAGCAGCTTGGAGGGACCGGGACTCCGAGGAGCAGATACGCAGTATTTT. Its protein is CASSLEGPGLRGADTQYF.

The chain uses TRBV28 and TRBJ2-7; D might be TRBD1 or TRBD2, each matching 6 bases. The CDR3 covers 15 residues. Trimming stripped 2 bases from V and 7 bases from J, with 18 bases between. Germline V gene sequence: CDR1 MDHEN, CDR2 SYDVKM. The CDR3 DNA follows: TGTGCCAGCAGTTTACCCTCTGTGGGGGCGGGGGAGCAGTACTTC. Translation: CASSLPSVGAGEQYF.

The chain has TRBV28 and TRBJ2-7; possible D gene TRBD2, 6 bases. The CDR3 contains 13 residues. Germline V gene lookup returns CDR1 MDHEN and CDR2 SYDVKM. Trimming took off 7 bases at V and 8 bases at J, with 18 bases between the two ends. The CDR3 region is CASTVAETPQQYF. CDR3 bases: TGTGCCAGCACAGTAGCGGAGACCCCACAGCAGTACTTC.

V gene TRBV5-4 combines with J gene TRBJ1-1, with 7 bases identical to TRBD1. The CDR3 contains 13 residues. Trimming cost V 5 bases and J 4 bases; bases outside gene matches: 5. The germline CDR1 and CDR2 sequences are SGHNT and YYREEE (reference sequence). CDR3 in DNA: TGTGCCAGCAGTAAGGGGGCGACCACTGAAGCTTTCTTT. Its protein product is CASSKGATTEAFF.

This chain joins TRBV5-4 and TRBJ1-1; D may be TRBD1 (5 bases). This CDR3 comprises 14 residues. Germline-derived CDR1 and CDR2 are SGHNT and YYREEE (reference sequence). Trimming pared 4 bases from V and 8 bases from J, leaving 18 bases between. The CDR3 DNA sequence: TGTGCCAGCAGCCAAGCGCAGGGACCGGCCGAAGCTTTCTTT. This translates into CASSQAQGPAEAFF.

This clone has a handful of counts. This sequence joins TRBV7-9 and TRBJ1-1, with D perhaps TRBD1 (5 bases). Trimming removed 8 bases at V and 3 bases at J, with 7 bases between. Germline V lookup: CDR1 SEHNR, CDR2 FQNEAQ (reference sequence). The CDR3 sequence is 11 residues long. As DNA, the CDR3 is TGTGCCAGCTTACAGGACACTGAAGCTTTCTTT. Its translation: CASLQDTEAFF.

The sample holds one count of this clone. The chain uses TRBV5-1 and TRBJ2-2; D is ambiguous. Germline loops: CDR1 SGHRS, CDR2 YFSETQ. CDR3 length: 14 residues. Deletions cut 1 base from V and 6 bases from J, with 10 bases between. The chain's CDR3 is CASSLLLESGELFF. The CDR3 DNA reads as TGCGCCAGCAGCTTGTTGTTAGAGTCCGGGGAGCTGTTTTTT.

The J gene is TRBJ2-5, the V gene TRBV19, with a weak D call TRBD2 (7 bases). With 7 bases removed from V and 5 bases from J, the gap between germline ends came to 14 bases. Per germline, CDR1 LNHDA and CDR2 SQIVND (reference sequence). The CDR3 has 13 residues. This CDR3 reads CASMGGLRETQYF. For the CDR3, the DNA is TGTGCCAGTATGGGGGGGCTGAGGGAGACCCAGTACTTC. Full variable domain (rest looked up from reference TRBV19 and TRBJ2-5): DGGITQSPKYLFRKEGQNVTLSCEQNLNHDAMYWYRQDPGQGLRLIYYSQIVNDFQKGDIAEGYSVSREKKESFPLTVTSAQKNPTAFYLCASMGGLRETQYFGPGTRLLVL.

The rearrangement joins TRBV28 to TRBJ2-1, with D maybe TRBD1 (6 bases). The germline V gene has CDR1 MDHEN and CDR2 SYDVKM. V dropped 5 bases and J dropped 10 bases, with 15 bases sitting between them. CDR3 length: 13 residues. CDR3 residues: CASSPPDRIEQFF. CDR3 coding DNA: TGTGCCAGCAGTCCACCGGACAGAATCGAGCAGTTCTTC.

The chain links TRBV13 to TRBJ2-5; D is undetermined. Per the germline V gene, CDR1 is PRHDT and CDR2 is FYEKMQ (reference sequence). The germline V and J ends were trimmed by 2 bases and 2 bases, with 3 bases remaining between them. The CDR3 length is 12 residues. This chain's CDR3 is CASSLSQETQYF. The CDR3 DNA reads as TGTGCCAGCAGCTTATCTCAAGAGACCCAGTACTTC.

The rearrangement links TRBV7-2 to TRBJ2-1; 12 bases agree with TRBD2. Germline V lookup: CDR1 SGHTA, CDR2 FQGNSA. The CDR3 has 17 residues. J lost 6 bases, V lost 1 base, and 7 bases had no gene match. The CDR3 sequence is CASSLVGTSGFGNEQFF. The DNA for the CDR3 is TGTGCCAGCAGCTTAGTAGGGACTAGCGGGTTTGGCAATGAGCAGTTCTTC.

As DNA, the CDR3 is TGTGCCAGCAGTGCTACCGGGACAGGAACCTACAATGAGCAGTTCTTC. This translates into CASSATGTGTYNEQFF. The chain has TRBV28 and TRBJ2-1, with 8 bases fitting TRBD1. The germline CDR1 and CDR2 sequences are MDHEN and SYDVKM. The CDR3 covers 16 residues. J lost 2 bases, V lost 5 bases, and 8 bases had no gene match.

The chain joins TRBV5-4 to TRBJ1-1; D unresolved. The CDR3 is 15 residues long. Trimming cost V 4 bases and J 6 bases, with 19 bases left between them. From germline, CDR1 is SGHNT and CDR2 YYREEE (reference sequence). The CDR3 loop reads CASSPGSLYGAEAFF. CDR3 coding DNA: TGTGCCAGCAGCCCTGGATCGTTATATGGGGCTGAAGCTTTCTTT.

The chain has TRBV7-8 and TRBJ1-1; weak D call: TRBD1 (5 bases). Trimming left V 5 bases short and J 1 base short, with 11 bases between. CDR1 is SGHVS, CDR2 FQNEAQ, per germline. CDR3 size: 14 residues. The chain's CDR3 is CASSGGRGNTEAFF. The CDR3 coding sequence is TGTGCCAGCAGCGGGGGACGGGGGAACACTGAAGCTTTCTTT.

On this clone: This sample also contains other DNA sequences that code for the same CDR3. V gene TRBV18 combines with J gene TRBJ2-2, with 14 nucleotides matching TRBD2. This CDR3 is built from 17 residues. The germline gives CDR1 KGHSH, CDR2 LQKENI. Trimming took 0 bases from V and 4 from J; bases not matched to a gene: 1. CDR3 in amino acids: CASSPPGLAGVTGELFF. The CDR3 DNA reads as TGTGCCAGCTCACCACCGGGACTAGCGGGAGTCACCGGGGAGCTGTTTTTT.

V and J are TRBV27 and TRBJ2-3; TRBD1 matches 7 bases. Germline V lookup: CDR1 MNHEY, CDR2 SMNVEV (reference sequence). The CDR3 consists of 13 residues. The J segment lost 8 bases and the V segment lost 3 bases, leaving 5 bases of the junction unmatched. In DNA, the CDR3 is TGTGCCAGCAGTTTCTCCCGGGACAGTACGCAGTATTTT. It is translated as CASSFSRDSTQYF.

This chain connects TRBV7-2 to TRBJ2-3; the match to TRBD2 covers 12 bases. J lost 2 bases, V lost 7 bases, and 7 bases had no gene match. This CDR3 comprises 16 residues. Germline CDR1 and CDR2: SGHTA and FQGNSA. The CDR3 loop is CASTRLAGGVTDTQYF. CDR3 nucleotides: TGTGCCAGCACCCGGCTAGCGGGGGGGGTCACAGATACGCAGTATTTT. Full variable domain (outside the CDR3, taken from reference TRBV7-2 and TRBJ2-3): GAGVSQSPSNKVTEKGKDVELRCDPISGHTALYWYRQSLGQGLEFLIYFQGNSAPDKSGLPSDRFSAERTGGSVSTLTIQRTQQEDSAVYLCASTRLAGGVTDTQYFGPGTRLTVL.

The chain recombines TRBV7-6 with TRBJ1-1, with D possibly TRBD1 on 6 matching bases. CDR3 length: 16 amino acids. Trimming left V 4 bases short and J 0 bases short, with 15 bases between. The germline V gene encodes CDR1 SGHVS and CDR2 FNYEAQ. This CDR3 is CASSSRLTGMNTEAFF. Here the CDR3 DNA reads TGTGCCAGCAGCTCGAGATTAACAGGGATGAACACTGAAGCTTTCTTT. Variable domain in full (rest from reference TRBV7-6 and TRBJ1-1): GAGVSQSPRYKVTKRGQDVALRCDPISGHVSLYWYRQALGQGPEFLTYFNYEAQQDKSGLPNDRFSAERPEGSISTLTIQRTEQRDSAMYRCASSSRLTGMNTEAFFGQGTRLTVV.

The rearrangement links TRBV6-5 to TRBJ2-3, with TRBD2 matching 8 bases. Germline V gene data show CDR1 as MNHEY and CDR2 as SVGAGI. There are 15 residues in the CDR3. V was pared by 0 bases and J by 6 bases, with 5 bases of the junction left unmatched. Here the CDR3 reads CASSYSGAGADTQYF. DNA for the CDR3: TGTGCCAGCAGTTACTCGGGAGCGGGGGCGGATACGCAGTATTTT.